A selection of T cell receptor beta chains follows, all from one sample in a study of blood T cell repertoires in COVID-19. The method was immunoSEQ multiplex PCR; TCRdb's version includes in-frame clones alone and lacks a portion of them. The table shows around 320,000 clones, with 90% to 95% occurring only once. Sequencing input: PBMCs or T cells enriched from blood (not recorded which). These receptors originate from a young woman who had been exposed to COVID-19. Both conserved end residues are part of each CDR3. Fields, in order: CDR3 protein, CDR3 DNA, clone size, V gene, J gene, D gene. The D gene is left open where the match is weak. Only some rows state a clone size, as once, few, many or a class for expanded clones.

cdr3_aa: CASSHPSGGAYEQYF
cdr3_nt: TGTGCCAGCAGCCATCCTAGCGGGGGGGCTTACGAGCAGTACTTC
clone_size: once
v_call: TRBV6-5
j_call: TRBJ2-7
d_call: TRBD2

cdr3_aa: CASSFERGAYNEQFF
cdr3_nt: TGTGCCAGCAGCTTCGAGCGGGGGGCCTACAATGAGCAGTTCTTC
clone_size: few
v_call: TRBV7-9
j_call: TRBJ2-1
d_call: TRBD2

cdr3_aa: CASSTDRGVGGYTF
cdr3_nt: TGTGCCAGCAGCACCGACAGGGGAGTAGGTGGCTACACCTTC
clone_size: -
v_call: TRBV7-8
j_call: TRBJ1-2
d_call: TRBD1

cdr3_aa: CASILGGSYNEQFF
cdr3_nt: TGTGCCAGCATCCTAGGTGGGTCCTACAATGAGCAGTTCTTC
clone_size: -
v_call: TRBV7-9
j_call: TRBJ2-1
d_call: -

cdr3_aa: CASNLRDSGNTIYF
cdr3_nt: TGTGCCAGCAACCTGAGGGACTCTGGAAACACCATATATTTT
clone_size: -
v_call: TRBV6-5
j_call: TRBJ1-3
d_call: -

cdr3_aa: CASSSRQGSGSYNEQFF
cdr3_nt: TGTGCCAGCAGCTCGCGACAGGGTTCGGGCTCCTACAATGAGCAGTTCTTC
clone_size: -
v_call: TRBV7-3
j_call: TRBJ2-1
d_call: TRBD1

cdr3_aa: CASSSHRVNTGELFF
cdr3_nt: TGCGCCAGCAGCAGCCACAGGGTGAACACCGGGGAGCTGTTTTTT
clone_size: -
v_call: TRBV5-1
j_call: TRBJ2-2
d_call: -

cdr3_aa: CASSSTVNTEAFF
cdr3_nt: TGTGCCAGCAGTTCTACGGTGAACACTGAAGCTTTCTTT
clone_size: once
v_call: TRBV5-4
j_call: TRBJ1-1
d_call: -

cdr3_aa: CASSRGQGGGYTF
cdr3_nt: TGTGCCAGCAGCCGCGGACAGGGTGGCGGCTACACCTTC
clone_size: -
v_call: TRBV9
j_call: TRBJ1-2
d_call: TRBD1

cdr3_aa: CASSNGQGQSPLHF
cdr3_nt: TGTGCCAGTAGTAACGGACAGGGTCAATCACCCCTCCACTTT
clone_size: -
v_call: TRBV19
j_call: TRBJ1-6
d_call: TRBD1

cdr3_aa: CASRAGAYGYTF
cdr3_nt: TGTGCCAGCAGAGCGGGGGCATATGGCTACACCTTC
clone_size: -
v_call: TRBV12-3/TRBV12-4
j_call: TRBJ1-2
d_call: -

cdr3_aa: CASSLRINGTGAKYEQYF
cdr3_nt: TGTGCCAGCAGCTTGCGAATAAACGGGACAGGGGCGAAATACGAGCAGTACTTC
clone_size: -
v_call: TRBV7-9
j_call: TRBJ2-7
d_call: TRBD1

cdr3_aa: CASSPRQGGAGELFF
cdr3_nt: TGCGCCAGCAGCCCAAGACAGGGTGGGGCCGGGGAGCTGTTTTTT
clone_size: once
v_call: TRBV5-1
j_call: TRBJ2-2
d_call: TRBD1

cdr3_aa: CASSQDWTENGYTF
cdr3_nt: TGTGCCAGCAGCCAAGATTGGACAGAGAATGGCTACACCTTC
clone_size: -
v_call: TRBV3-1/TRBV3-2
j_call: TRBJ1-2
d_call: -

cdr3_aa: CASSLSHFPREKLFF
cdr3_nt: TGTGCCAGCAGTTTATCGCACTTTCCGAGGGAAAAACTGTTTTTT
clone_size: -
v_call: TRBV27
j_call: TRBJ1-4
d_call: -

cdr3_aa: CASSLDPSSYEQYF
cdr3_nt: TGCGCCAGCAGCTTGGACCCTAGCTCCTACGAGCAGTACTTC
clone_size: -
v_call: TRBV5-1
j_call: TRBJ2-7
d_call: -

cdr3_aa: CASSISGGPSDTQYF
cdr3_nt: TGTGCCAGCAGCATTAGCGGGGGACCATCAGATACGCAGTATTTT
clone_size: -
v_call: TRBV7-8
j_call: TRBJ2-3
d_call: TRBD2

cdr3_aa: CASSHPGESGELFF
cdr3_nt: TGTGCCAGTAGTCACCCGGGGGAAAGCGGGGAGCTGTTTTTT
clone_size: -
v_call: TRBV19
j_call: TRBJ2-2
d_call: -

cdr3_aa: CASSQEPPRAPGAFF
cdr3_nt: TGCGCCAGCAGCCAAGAGCCTCCCAGGGCCCCAGGGGCTTTCTTT
clone_size: -
v_call: TRBV4-1
j_call: TRBJ1-1
d_call: -

cdr3_aa: CASSETVMNTEAFF
cdr3_nt: TGTGCCAGCAGTGAAACGGTAATGAACACTGAAGCTTTCTTT
clone_size: -
v_call: TRBV2
j_call: TRBJ1-1
d_call: -

cdr3_aa: CASSQESYRATGELFF
cdr3_nt: TGTGCCAGCAGCCAAGAAAGTTACAGGGCCACCGGGGAGCTGTTTTTT
clone_size: -
v_call: TRBV14
j_call: TRBJ2-2
d_call: -

cdr3_aa: CASSFGTSGGADTQYF
cdr3_nt: TGTGCCAGCAGCTTCGGGACTAGCGGGGGGGCAGATACGCAGTATTTT
clone_size: -
v_call: TRBV5-4
j_call: TRBJ2-3
d_call: TRBD2

cdr3_aa: CASSSPGAGANVLTF
cdr3_nt: TGTGCCAGCAGCAGTCCAGGGGCCGGGGCCAACGTCCTGACTTTC
clone_size: -
v_call: TRBV7-6
j_call: TRBJ2-6
d_call: -

cdr3_aa: CASSDGQAVHEQYF
cdr3_nt: TGTGCCAGCAGCGACGGACAGGCAGTCCACGAGCAGTACTTC
clone_size: -
v_call: TRBV13
j_call: TRBJ2-7
d_call: TRBD1

cdr3_aa: CASNHRAEGSYYEQYF
cdr3_nt: TGTGCCAGCAACCACAGGGCCGAGGGTTCTTACTACGAGCAGTACTTC
clone_size: -
v_call: TRBV5-6
j_call: TRBJ2-7
d_call: -